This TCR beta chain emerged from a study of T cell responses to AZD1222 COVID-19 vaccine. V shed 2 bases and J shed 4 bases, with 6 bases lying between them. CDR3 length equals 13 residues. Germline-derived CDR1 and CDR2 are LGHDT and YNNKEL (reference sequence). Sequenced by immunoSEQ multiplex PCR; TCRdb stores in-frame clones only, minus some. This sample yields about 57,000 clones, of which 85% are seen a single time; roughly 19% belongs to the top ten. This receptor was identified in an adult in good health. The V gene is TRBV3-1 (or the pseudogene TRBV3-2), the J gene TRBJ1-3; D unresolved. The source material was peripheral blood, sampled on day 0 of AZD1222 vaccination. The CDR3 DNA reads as TGTGCCAGCAGCCAATTGAGAGGAAACACCATATATTTT. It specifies CASSQLRGNTIYF.